This T cell receptor (beta chain) was recovered during a study of T-cell reconstitution after alpha-beta-depleted transplantation in children. Findings and caveats of the study: Some patients' high day-60 TCRbeta diversity was traced to surviving recipient T cells and thymic progenitors.

The CDR3 has 14 residues. Germline V gives CDR1 LGHNA, CDR2 YSLEER. V was clipped by 0 bases and J by 9 bases; unmatched bases: 5. TCRbeta library construction was performed incorporating unique molecular identifiers. TCRdb ran MiXCR on the PCR reads and lists one entry per CDR3 protein. The table records 800,000 to 1,000,000 distinct CDR3 sequences, about 30% of them present only once. On this clonotype: The antigen remains undetermined.

V and J are TRBV4-3 and TRBJ2-4; TRBD1 matches at 7 bases. The TCR originated in a boy in the first two years of life who had a stem cell transplant for SCID, so the T cells may come from the graft donor. Sequencing used PBMCs, mostly from graft donor cells, obtained 360 days after TCRalphabeta/CD19-depleted stem cell transplant. The CDR3 DNA reads TGCGCCAGCAGCCAAGAAGGTCGGGACAGCATTCAGTACTTC. Translation gives CASSQEGRDSIQYF.